These 19 T cell receptor beta chains were all obtained from the same sample, sequenced in a study of cytomegalovirus exposure and HLA in healthy donors. In the PCR, 60 Vbeta and 13 Jbeta primers were used. Profiled with immunoSEQ multiplex PCR; TCRdb holds only in-frame clones, not every one. The sample records around 150,000 clones, around 80% being singletons. The sequenced material came from PBMCs. The receptors stem from a woman younger than 35 in good health and CMV-seronegative.

This clone appeared a single time. V and J are TRBV5-8 and TRBJ1-4; tentatively, D is TRBD1 (5 bases). This CDR3 is built from 13 residues. V shed 4 bases and J shed 7 bases, with 11 bases lying between them. Looked up from germline, CDR1 is SGHTS and CDR2 is YDEGEE. The DNA for the CDR3 is TGTGCCAGCAGCGCCTTCAGGGCTGAAAAACTGTTTTTT. Translating gives CASSAFRAEKLFF.

A remark on this clone: The junction does not match germline at one end; this may be a read error. V is TRBV7-9 and J is TRBJ1-3; D unresolved. This CDR3 contains 16 residues. The V gene's germline CDR1 is SEHNR and CDR2 FQNEAQ (reference sequence). DNA for the CDR3: TGTTCCAGCAGCTTAGGCAGGCGAGCATCTGGAAACACCATATATTTT. It is translated as CSSSLGRRASGNTIYF.

J is TRBJ1-5 and V is TRBV6-5, with TRBD1 as a possible D gene (6 bases). V gave up 6 bases and J gave up 7 bases, with 16 bases separating them. The CDR3 totals 14 residues. Germline CDR1 and CDR2: MNHEY and SVGAGI. CDR3 residues: CASRRGYQAQPQHF. The CDR3 DNA follows: TGTGCCAGCAGGAGGGGGTACCAGGCCCAGCCCCAGCATTTT.

V gene TRBV5-1 combines with J gene TRBJ2-7; weak D call: TRBD1 (5 bases). Trimming took 0 bases from V and 4 from J, leaving 14 bases between them. This CDR3 is built from 15 residues. Germline V gene data show CDR1 as SGHRS and CDR2 as YFSETQ. CDR3 in amino acids: CASSLGADSKYEQYF. Written as DNA, the CDR3 is TGCGCCAGCAGCTTGGGCGCAGACAGTAAATACGAGCAGTACTTC.

The J gene is TRBJ1-1, the V gene TRBV20-1; D gene ambiguous. This CDR3 region has 10 residues. Germline values: CDR1 DFQATT, CDR2 SNEGSKA (reference sequence). V lost 5 bases and J 1 base, leaving 2 bases between the germline ends. CDR3 coding DNA: TGCAGTGCTCGGAACACTGAAGCTTTCTTT. Encoded protein: CSARNTEAFF.

This chain links TRBV28 with TRBJ2-3; D possibly corresponds to TRBD2 (5 bases). The CDR3 length is 13 residues. The ends were cut back, 1 base at V and 4 bases at J, with 6 bases in the middle. Germline V gives CDR1 MDHEN, CDR2 SYDVKM. CDR3 nucleotide sequence: TGTGCCAGCAGTTTATCGAGGGCAGATACGCAGTATTTT. It encodes CASSLSRADTQYF.

The rearrangement uses TRBV2 and TRBJ2-7; 9 bases match TRBD1. This CDR3 spans 14 amino acids. Germline V gene lookup returns CDR1 SNHLY and CDR2 FYNNEI. The V gene end was trimmed by 7 bases and the J gene end by 8 bases; junction bases not matched to a gene: 12. CDR3 in amino acids: CASTGGQGPYKQYF. The DNA for the CDR3 is TGTGCCAGCACCGGGGGACAGGGACCTTACAAGCAGTACTTC.

The chain carries TRBV5-8 and TRBJ2-1; no definite D call. The CDR3 is 14 amino acids. In germline, CDR1 is SGHTS, CDR2 YDEGEE. Trimming removed 4 bases from V and 0 bases from J, with 8 bases in between. In nucleotides, the CDR3 is TGTGCCAGCAGCCTATATGGCTCCTACAATGAGCAGTTCTTC. The encoded protein is CASSLYGSYNEQFF.

The chain employs TRBV27 and TRBJ2-3, with 15 bases identical to TRBD2. The CDR3 sequence is 18 residues long. Per germline, CDR1 MNHEY and CDR2 SMNVEV (reference sequence). Losses at the gene ends were 5 bases for V and 5 bases for J; bases not matched to a gene: 11. The CDR3 here is CASSPRRTSGGVVDTQYF. CDR3 sequence (DNA): TGTGCCAGCAGTCCGAGAAGGACTAGCGGGGGGGTAGTAGATACGCAGTATTTT.

J is TRBJ2-6 and V is TRBV7-2, with a possible D match to TRBD2 (7 bases). The CDR3 is made up of 18 amino acids. Germline CDR1 and CDR2: SGHTA and FQGNSA. V was trimmed by 5 bases and J by 4 bases, leaving 21 bases between them. CDR3 residues: CASSERVRGAPGANVLTF. The CDR3 DNA sequence: TGTGCCAGCAGCGAGAGGGTACGGGGGGCGCCCGGGGCCAACGTCCTGACTTTC.

This clone appeared a single time. This chain links TRBV19 with TRBJ2-3, with 7 bases identical to TRBD1. The CDR3 is 10 residues long. Germline loops: CDR1 LNHDA, CDR2 SQIVND (reference sequence). The ends lost 9 bases at V and 6 bases at J; junction bases unmatched: 0. The CDR3 region has the DNA TGTGCCAGCAGGGGGGATACGCAGTATTTT. This sequence encodes CASRGDTQYF.

On this clone: Other DNA sequences within the sample encode an identical CDR3. The chain has TRBV6-1 and TRBJ2-5; the match to TRBD2 covers 12 bases. CDR1 MNHNS and CDR2 SASEGT come from the germline V gene. This CDR3 has 15 amino acids. V dropped 2 bases and J dropped 2; count of bases not matched to a gene: 0. CDR3 in DNA: TGTGCCAGCAGTGAACTAGCGGGGGGGCAAGAGACCCAGTACTTC. It is translated as CASSELAGGQETQYF.

This clone was detected once. One end of the junction fails to match germline, which may point to a read error. This chain uses TRBV4-1 with TRBJ2-6, with D possibly matching TRBD1 (6 bases). The CDR3 contains 17 residues. Germline assignment: CDR1 MGHRA and CDR2 YSYEKL. The CDR3 DNA sequence: TGCGCCAGCAGCCGAACGACAGGACACTCTGGGGCCAACGGCCTGACTTTC. This gives the protein CASSRTTGHSGANGLTF.

This clone was seen a few times. The rearrangement uses TRBV13 and TRBJ1-5, with 7 positions matching TRBD1. Trimming at V came to 3 bases and at J to 0 bases, leaving 2 bases not matched to a gene. Germline CDR1 is PRHDT and CDR2 is FYEKMQ (reference sequence). The CDR3 spans 15 residues. The CDR3 region has the DNA TGTGCCAGCAGCTTGGGACAGACTAGCAATCAGCCCCAGCATTTT. Amino acid sequence: CASSLGQTSNQPQHF.

J is TRBJ1-5 and V is TRBV6-1; D is unclear. Per germline, CDR1 MNHNS and CDR2 SASEGT. V was pared by 2 bases and J by 11 bases, with 19 bases between. This CDR3 spans 15 amino acids. CDR3 residues: CASSEQVETRRTQHF. Written as DNA, the CDR3 is TGTGCCAGCAGTGAACAAGTTGAAACCCGGAGGACCCAGCATTTT.

The chain combines TRBV5-1 with TRBJ2-5; no clear D gene. The length of the CDR3 is 15 residues. Germline assignment: CDR1 SGHRS and CDR2 YFSETQ. The V and J ends lost 0 bases and 3 bases respectively, with 12 bases between them. The CDR3 here is CASSLVGRAKETQYF. Written as DNA, the CDR3 is TGCGCCAGCAGCTTGGTCGGTAGAGCTAAAGAGACCCAGTACTTC.

This rearrangement joins TRBV19 to TRBJ1-1; weak D call: TRBD1 (5 bases). The CDR3 runs to 15 residues. Germline CDR1 and CDR2: LNHDA and SQIVND (reference sequence). V was clipped by 8 bases and J by 4 bases, with 20 bases between them. The CDR3 sequence: CASEKGGDRGTEAFF. The CDR3 DNA reads TGTGCCAGTGAAAAGGGCGGGGACCGGGGCACTGAAGCTTTCTTT.

This clone was found once. This sequence joins TRBV28 and TRBJ1-2, with 7 positions matching TRBD1. This CDR3 contains 14 residues. The ends lost 3 bases at V and 5 bases at J; junction bases unmatched: 6. CDR1 is MDHEN, CDR2 SYDVKM, per germline. CDR3 region: CASSLTGWGYGYTF. The CDR3 DNA is TGTGCCAGCAGTTTGACAGGGTGGGGATATGGCTACACCTTC.

This clone has a single count. This chain links TRBV30 with TRBJ2-5, with D possibly TRBD1 on 6 matching bases. Per the germline V gene, CDR1 is GTSNPN and CDR2 is SVGIG (reference sequence). CDR3 size: 15 residues. V was trimmed by 3 bases and J by 2 bases, leaving 16 bases between them. The CDR3, as DNA: TGTGCCTGGAGGTATAAGACAGGTCCGCAAGAGACCCAGTACTTC. Residues: CAWRYKTGPQETQYF.